These T cell receptor beta chains were read from a single sample in a study of breast tumors, draining lymph nodes, adjacent tissues. TCRdb called the multiplex PCR reads again in MiXCR, with one record for every CDR3 protein. Here the sample spans around 43,000 distinct CDR3 sequences, roughly 24% being singletons. The sequencing input was breast tumor tissue. These receptors were taken from a female donor with breast cancer. Some clones in this sample may be carry-over from other donors' samples. CDR3s include the opening cysteine and the closing phenylalanine or tryptophan. Each record gives: clone size, J gene, V gene, D gene, CDR3 DNA, CDR3 protein. The D gene is left open where the match is weak. Rows give clone size only sometimes, using once, few, many, or a class for an expanded clone.

abundance: many; j_gene: TRBJ1-6; v_gene: TRBV27; d_gene: -; CDR3nt: TGTGCCAGCAGTACCCGGAACTCGGGACCCAATTCACCCCTCCACTTT; CDR3aa: CASSTRNSGPNSPLHF
abundance: -; j_gene: TRBJ2-7; v_gene: TRBV7-9; d_gene: -; CDR3nt: TGTGCCAGCAGCTTGGGGTTCGGCTACGAGCAGTACTTC; CDR3aa: CASSLGFGYEQYF
abundance: many; j_gene: TRBJ2-2; v_gene: TRBV5-1; d_gene: TRBD2; CDR3nt: TGCGCCAGCAGCCCTTATAGCGGGAGACTTCAGATCGGGGAGCTGTTTTTT; CDR3aa: CASSPYSGRLQIGELFF
abundance: many; j_gene: TRBJ2-5; v_gene: TRBV3-1; d_gene: TRBD2; CDR3nt: TGTGCCAGCAGCCCCAGCCAAGCGGGACGGCTACAAGAGACCCAGTACTTC; CDR3aa: CASSPSQAGRLQETQYF
abundance: many; j_gene: TRBJ2-3; v_gene: TRBV6-4; d_gene: TRBD1; CDR3nt: TGTGCCAGCAAGGGACAGGGGACAGATACGCAGTATTTT; CDR3aa: CASKGQGTDTQYF
abundance: many; j_gene: TRBJ1-3; v_gene: TRBV9; d_gene: -; CDR3nt: TGTGCCAGCAGCGTAGACGGTAGTCGGGGAAACACCATATATTTT; CDR3aa: CASSVDGSRGNTIYF
abundance: few; j_gene: TRBJ2-3; v_gene: TRBV6-2/TRBV6-3; d_gene: TRBD2; CDR3nt: TGTGCCAGCAGTTCGGCTAGCGGGAGGGCCACTAGCACAGATACGCAGTATTTT; CDR3aa: CASSSASGRATSTDTQYF
abundance: few; j_gene: TRBJ2-1; v_gene: TRBV9; d_gene: -; CDR3nt: TGTGCCAGCAGCGTAGGAGGGGGAGGGGGCAGTGAGCAGTTCTTC; CDR3aa: CASSVGGGGGSEQFF
abundance: many; j_gene: TRBJ2-3; v_gene: TRBV11-2; d_gene: -; CDR3nt: TGTGCCAGCAGCTTAGATTATGTGGGCACAGATACGCAGTATTTT; CDR3aa: CASSLDYVGTDTQYF
abundance: many; j_gene: TRBJ2-5; v_gene: TRBV3-1; d_gene: TRBD2; CDR3nt: TGTGCCAGCAGCCCCGGACTAGCGGGAGATATGGAGACCCAGTACTTC; CDR3aa: CASSPGLAGDMETQYF
abundance: many; j_gene: TRBJ1-5; v_gene: TRBV18; d_gene: TRBD1; CDR3nt: TGTGCCAGCTCACTCACAGGGGGTAGTGATCAGCCCCAGCATTTT; CDR3aa: CASSLTGGSDQPQHF
abundance: many; j_gene: TRBJ2-3; v_gene: TRBV20-1; d_gene: -; CDR3nt: TGCAGTGTTCCGACCGGAGGGGGTACGCAGTATTTT; CDR3aa: CSVPTGGGTQYF
abundance: many; j_gene: TRBJ2-3; v_gene: TRBV2; d_gene: -; CDR3nt: TGTGCCAGCACTCCGAAAGGGGGTGGAACACGCACAGATACGCAGTATTTT; CDR3aa: CASTPKGGGTRTDTQYF
abundance: -; j_gene: TRBJ2-3; v_gene: TRBV19; d_gene: -; CDR3nt: TGTGCCAGTAGCAGCCCTCGGGACGCCGCTAGCACAGATACGCAGTATTTT; CDR3aa: CASSSPRDAASTDTQYF
abundance: many; j_gene: TRBJ2-1; v_gene: TRBV6-4; d_gene: TRBD2; CDR3nt: TGTGCCAGCAGTGACCTAGCGGGGGGGAACAATGAGCAGTTCTTC; CDR3aa: CASSDLAGGNNEQFF
abundance: many; j_gene: TRBJ2-3; v_gene: TRBV30; d_gene: -; CDR3nt: TGTGCCTGTGCGGGGTCAATCACAGATACGCAGTATTTT; CDR3aa: CACAGSITDTQYF
abundance: medium-sized; j_gene: TRBJ2-7; v_gene: TRBV7-6; d_gene: -; CDR3nt: TGTGCCAGCAGCTTAGAAGGGGTAAAGCAGTACTTC; CDR3aa: CASSLEGVKQYF